The clone carrying this T cell receptor beta chain showed up just once. V lost 3 bases to trimming and J lost 6 bases, with 9 bases between them. CDR3 length: 12 amino acids. The method was immunoSEQ multiplex PCR; TCRdb's version includes in-frame clones alone and lacks a portion of them. The top ten hold 31% of the sample, which has roughly 92,000 clones, roughly 88% seen once. This sample stems from a study of blood T cell repertoires in COVID-19. V is TRBV12-3 or TRBV12-4 and J is TRBJ2-7; D gene unclear. This clonotype was sampled from a woman aged 80 or over with active or convalescent COVID-19. The sample taken for sequencing was peripheral blood. The CDR3 loop reads CASSFPVGEQYF. The CDR3 region has the DNA TGTGCCAGCAGTTTCCCCGTCGGCGAGCAGTACTTC.